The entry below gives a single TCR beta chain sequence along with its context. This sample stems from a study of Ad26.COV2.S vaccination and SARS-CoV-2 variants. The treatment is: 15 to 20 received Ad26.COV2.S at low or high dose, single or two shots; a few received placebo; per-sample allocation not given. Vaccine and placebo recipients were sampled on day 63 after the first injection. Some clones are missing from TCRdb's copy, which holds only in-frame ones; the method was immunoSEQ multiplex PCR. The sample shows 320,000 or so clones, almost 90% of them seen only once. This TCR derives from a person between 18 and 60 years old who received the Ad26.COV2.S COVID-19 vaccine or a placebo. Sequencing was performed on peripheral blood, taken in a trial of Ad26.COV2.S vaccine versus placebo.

CDR3 nucleotide sequence: TGTGCCAGTAGTATAGAAGGAGGGGGCAGTGGCTACACCTTC. This encodes CASSIEGGGSGYTF. The V and J genes are TRBV19 and TRBJ1-2, with 7 bases fitting TRBD1. Germline CDR1 and CDR2: LNHDA and SQIVND (reference sequence). Unmatched junction bases numbered 5, after V lost 0 bases and J lost 7 bases. The CDR3 is 14 residues long.